This TCR beta chain was retrieved from a study of blood T cell repertoires in COVID-19. The protocol was immunoSEQ multiplex PCR, while the TCRdb copy is restricted to in-frame clones and leaves out a portion. The data hold about 200,000 clones, with approximately 85% observed a single time. This CDR3 spans 13 amino acids. Germline CDR1 reads LNHNV; CDR2 reads YYDKDF (reference sequence). Trimming cost V 3 bases and J 5 bases, with 9 bases left between them. Clinical history as reported by participants underpinned cohort assignment. The chain couples TRBV15 to TRBJ2-3; D uncertain. Material: PBMCs or T cells enriched from blood (not recorded which). This TCR was recovered from a man in his forties or fifties who had recovered from COVID-19. The CDR3 bases are TGTGCCACCAGCAGCGAACCCGGAGATACGCAGTATTTT. Protein sequence: CATSSEPGDTQYF. Full variable domain (outside the CDR3, taken from reference TRBV15 and TRBJ2-3): DAMVIQNPRYQVTQFGKPVTLSCSQTLNHNVMYWYQQKSSQAPKLLFHYYDKDFNNEADTPDNFQSRRPNTSFCFLDIRSPGLGDTAMYLCATSSEPGDTQYFGPGTRLTVL.